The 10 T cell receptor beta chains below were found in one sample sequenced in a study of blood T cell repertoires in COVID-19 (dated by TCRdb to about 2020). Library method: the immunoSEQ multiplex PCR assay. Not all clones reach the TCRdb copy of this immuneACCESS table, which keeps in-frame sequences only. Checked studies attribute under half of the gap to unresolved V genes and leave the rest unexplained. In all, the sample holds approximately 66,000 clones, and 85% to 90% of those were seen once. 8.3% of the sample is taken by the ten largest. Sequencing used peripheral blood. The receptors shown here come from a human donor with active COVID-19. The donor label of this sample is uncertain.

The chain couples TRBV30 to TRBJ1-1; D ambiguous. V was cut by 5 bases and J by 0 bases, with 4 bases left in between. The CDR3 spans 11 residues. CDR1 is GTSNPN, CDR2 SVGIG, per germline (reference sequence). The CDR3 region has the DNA TGTGCCTGGCGTATGAACACTGAAGCTTTCTTT. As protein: CAWRMNTEAFF.

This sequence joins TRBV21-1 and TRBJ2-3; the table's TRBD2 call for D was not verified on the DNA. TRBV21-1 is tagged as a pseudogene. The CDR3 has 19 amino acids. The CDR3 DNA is TGTGGGTATCGCGTCGCCTTTCATGCCGCGTATATCAGCACAGATACGCAGTATTTT. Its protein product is CGYRVAFHAAYISTDTQYF.

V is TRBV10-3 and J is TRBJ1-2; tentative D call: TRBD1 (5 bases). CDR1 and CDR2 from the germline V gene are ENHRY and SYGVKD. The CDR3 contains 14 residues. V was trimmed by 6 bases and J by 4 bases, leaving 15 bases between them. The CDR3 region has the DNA TGTGCCATCAGCCCCGACAGCCTTATCTATGGCTACACCTTC. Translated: CAISPDSLIYGYTF.

CDR3: CASSNSYGYTF. In DNA, the CDR3 is TGTGCCAGTAGTAACAGCTATGGCTACACCTTC. The chain carries TRBV19 and TRBJ1-2; D not certain. The length of the CDR3 is 11 residues. Germline V gives CDR1 LNHDA, CDR2 SQIVND (reference sequence). V was shortened by 4 bases and J by 4 bases, with 4 bases between the two germline ends.

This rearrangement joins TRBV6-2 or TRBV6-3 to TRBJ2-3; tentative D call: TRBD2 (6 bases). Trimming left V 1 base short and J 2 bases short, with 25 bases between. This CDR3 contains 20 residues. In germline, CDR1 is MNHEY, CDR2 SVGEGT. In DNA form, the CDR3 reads TGTGCCAGCAGTTACTTAGTGTTCGGGAGAGATTGGGAGGACACAGATACGCAGTATTTT. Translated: CASSYLVFGRDWEDTDTQYF.

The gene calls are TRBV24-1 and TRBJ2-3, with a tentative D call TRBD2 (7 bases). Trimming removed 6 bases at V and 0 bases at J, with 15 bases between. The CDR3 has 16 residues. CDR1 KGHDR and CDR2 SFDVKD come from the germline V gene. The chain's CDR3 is CATSQGGGPSTDTQYF. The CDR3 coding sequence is TGTGCCACCAGTCAAGGGGGGGGACCTAGCACAGATACGCAGTATTTT.

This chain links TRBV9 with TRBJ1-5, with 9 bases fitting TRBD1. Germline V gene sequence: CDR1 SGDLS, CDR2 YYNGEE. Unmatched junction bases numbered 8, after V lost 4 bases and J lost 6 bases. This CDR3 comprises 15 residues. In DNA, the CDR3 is TGTGCCAGCAGCCCCGGGACAGGGAAAAGTCAGCCCCAGCATTTT. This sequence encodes CASSPGTGKSQPQHF.

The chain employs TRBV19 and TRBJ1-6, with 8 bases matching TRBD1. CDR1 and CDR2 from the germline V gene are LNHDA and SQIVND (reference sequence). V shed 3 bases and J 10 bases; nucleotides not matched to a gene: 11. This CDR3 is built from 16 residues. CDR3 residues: CASSMMSGQVKSPLHF. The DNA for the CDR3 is TGTGCCAGTAGTATGATGTCGGGACAGGTTAAATCACCCCTCCACTTT.

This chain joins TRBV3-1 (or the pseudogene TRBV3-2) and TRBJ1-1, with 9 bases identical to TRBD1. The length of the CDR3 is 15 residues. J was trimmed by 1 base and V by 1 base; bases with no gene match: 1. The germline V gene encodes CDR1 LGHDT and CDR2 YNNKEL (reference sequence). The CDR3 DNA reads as TGTGCCAGCAGCCAAGTGGGACAGGGGAACACTGAAGCTTTCTTT. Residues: CASSQVGQGNTEAFF.

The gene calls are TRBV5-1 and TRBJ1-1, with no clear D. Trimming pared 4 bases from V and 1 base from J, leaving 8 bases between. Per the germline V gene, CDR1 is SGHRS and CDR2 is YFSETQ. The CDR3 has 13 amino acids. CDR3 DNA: TGCGCCAGCAGCCTTAACAAGAACACTGAAGCTTTCTTT. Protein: CASSLNKNTEAFF.